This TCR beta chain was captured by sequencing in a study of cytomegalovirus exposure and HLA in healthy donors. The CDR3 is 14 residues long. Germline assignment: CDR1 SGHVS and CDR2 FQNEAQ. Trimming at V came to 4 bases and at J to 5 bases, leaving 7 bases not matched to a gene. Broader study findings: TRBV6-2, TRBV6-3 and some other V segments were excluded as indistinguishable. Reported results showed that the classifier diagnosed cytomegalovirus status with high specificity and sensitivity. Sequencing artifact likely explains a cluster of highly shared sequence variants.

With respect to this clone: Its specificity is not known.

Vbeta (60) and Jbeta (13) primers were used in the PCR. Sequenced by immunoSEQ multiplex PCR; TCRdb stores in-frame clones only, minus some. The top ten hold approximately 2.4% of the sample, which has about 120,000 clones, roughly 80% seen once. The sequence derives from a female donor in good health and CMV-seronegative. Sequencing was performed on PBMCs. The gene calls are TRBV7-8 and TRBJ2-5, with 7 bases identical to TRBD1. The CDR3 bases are TGTGCCAGCAGCTACAGGGGAAGAGAGGAGACCCAGTACTTC. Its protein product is CASSYRGREETQYF.